This TCR beta chain was identified in a study of OX40 agonist ivuxolimab in advanced cancers. Study overall: The diagnoses of dose-escalation patients were hepatocellular carcinoma, melanoma, renal cell or head and neck cancer. One patient with hepatocellular carcinoma and two with cutaneous melanoma, three in all, had partial responses. Study conclusions and caveats: In the 0.1-3.0 mg/kg groups, partial responders showed among the lowest expansion.

The assay was immunoSEQ multiplex PCR, and TCRdb's table has in-frame clones only and misses some. This table holds tens of thousands of clones, roughly 92% found once. V was pared by 6 bases and J by 2 bases, with 12 bases between. Germline loops: CDR1 SEHNR, CDR2 FQNEAQ (reference sequence). CDR3 length: 14 amino acids. This clone has just one count. Antigen: not known. The sample was CD4+ or CD8+ T cells sorted from blood, taken in a trial of the OX40 agonist ivuxolimab. The TCR sequence derives from an adult with an advanced solid tumor such as melanoma, head and neck, liver or kidney cancer. The V gene is TRBV7-9, the J gene TRBJ2-3; D is perhaps TRBD2 (5 bases). In DNA form, the CDR3 reads TGTGCCAGCAGTTTCTCTAGCTTCACAGATACGCAGTATTTT. This encodes CASSFSSFTDTQYF.